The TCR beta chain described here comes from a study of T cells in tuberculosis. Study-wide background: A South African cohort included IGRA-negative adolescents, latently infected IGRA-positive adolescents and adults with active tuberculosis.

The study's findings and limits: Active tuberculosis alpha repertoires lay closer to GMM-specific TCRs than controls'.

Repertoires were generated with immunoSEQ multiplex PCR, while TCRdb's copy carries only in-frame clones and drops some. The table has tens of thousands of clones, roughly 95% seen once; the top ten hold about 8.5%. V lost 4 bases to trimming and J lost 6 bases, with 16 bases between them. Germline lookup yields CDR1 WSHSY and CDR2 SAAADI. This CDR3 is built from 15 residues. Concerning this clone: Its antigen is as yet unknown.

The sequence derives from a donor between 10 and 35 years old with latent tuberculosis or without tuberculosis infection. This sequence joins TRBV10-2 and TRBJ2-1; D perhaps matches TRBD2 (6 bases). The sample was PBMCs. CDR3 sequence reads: CASSVVGGISNEQFF. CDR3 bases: TGCGCCAGCAGTGTAGTGGGGGGTATATCCAATGAGCAGTTCTTC.